The 16 T cell receptor beta chains below come from one sample, sequenced in a study of blood T cells in healthy people across ages. The authors ran a second PCR of roughly 6 to 12 cycles using a sample-barcoded 5' primer and a J-beta primer mix. TCRdb used MiXCR to reprocess the 5' RACE reads, holding one entry per CDR3 protein. Of about 730,000 distinct CDR3 sequences listed, roughly 43% are singletons. Sequences were obtained from blood. The receptors come from a woman aged 60-75 years in good health.

The chain has TRBV25-1 and TRBJ2-1, with D unclear. Trimming removed 5 bases from V and 13 bases from J, with 18 bases in between. The germline gives CDR1 MGHDK, CDR2 SYGVNS. The CDR3 is made up of 13 amino acids. The CDR3 DNA reads TGTGCCAGCAGTTCTGATCATCAAGAGACCCAGTTCTTC. Translation gives CASSSDHQETQFF.

This clonotype turned up a few times. This chain joins TRBV12-3 or TRBV12-4 and TRBJ2-7, with a tentative D call TRBD1 (6 bases). The DNA matches TRBJ2-5 better at its end, which makes the J call doubtful. This CDR3 spans 15 amino acids. The DNA of the CDR3 is TGTGCCAGCAGCCCGAATCCACAGGGTTGGGAGACCCAGTACTTC. It translates to CASSPNPQGWETQYF.

The chain recombines TRBV9 with TRBJ2-3; TRBD2 agrees at 11 bases. The CDR3 contains 17 residues. The germline V gene encodes CDR1 SGDLS and CDR2 YYNGEE. Unmatched junction bases numbered 5, after V lost 0 bases and J lost 2 bases. CDR3 nucleotide sequence: TGTGCCAGCAGCGTAGGAGTAGCGGGGGGGTCCACAGATACGCAGTATTTT. Amino acid sequence: CASSVGVAGGSTDTQYF.

The genes are TRBV20-1 and TRBJ2-5, with 7 bases fitting TRBD2. Germline lookup yields CDR1 DFQATT and CDR2 SNEGSKA (reference sequence). This CDR3 is built from 14 residues. V dropped 1 base and J dropped 2; count of bases not matched to a gene: 4. CDR3 DNA: TGCAGTGCTAGAGGTACCGGGGGGCAAGAGACCCAGTACTTC. Translated: CSARGTGGQETQYF.

Of note for this clonotype: A much larger clone lies one base from this, so it may be a read error. The gene calls are TRBV3-1 and TRBJ2-1; D unclear. The V gene lost 0 bases and the J gene lost 12 bases, with 12 bases spanning the gap. CDR1 and CDR2 from the germline V gene are LGHDT and YNNKEL (reference sequence). The CDR3 extends over 13 amino acids. The CDR3 loop reads CASSQESFTSQFF. Written as DNA, the CDR3 is TGTGCCAGCAGCCAAGAGTCCTTCACTTCGCAGTTCTTC.

The gene calls are TRBV29-1 and TRBJ1-2; D gene ambiguous. The CDR3 totals 12 residues. Germline V gene data show CDR1 as SQVTM and CDR2 as ANQGSEA. V shed 6 bases and J shed 8 bases, with 16 bases lying between them. Here the CDR3 reads CSVLLGALGYTF. The DNA for the CDR3 is TGCAGCGTCCTTCTCGGCGCTCTGGGCTACACCTTC.

This clonotype was detected only once. Germline is not matched at one junction end, which may reflect a read error. V gene TRBV28 combines with J gene TRBJ2-7; D perhaps matches TRBD2 (5 bases). CDR1 and CDR2 (germline): MDHEN, SYDVKM. The CDR3 loop spans 14 amino acids. CDR3 nucleotides: TGTGCCGGCAGTTTCTCCCTAGCTGCCTACGAGCAGTACTTC. Encoded protein: CAGSFSLAAYEQYF.

This clonotype was counted only a few times. The rearrangement joins TRBV29-1 to TRBJ2-5; D possibly corresponds to TRBD1 (6 bases). CDR1 SQVTM and CDR2 ANQGSEA come from the germline V gene. The ends were cut back, 4 bases at V and 1 base at J, with 10 bases in the middle. The CDR3 spans 13 residues. Here the CDR3 reads CSVVRDTQETQYF. The CDR3 nucleotides are TGCAGCGTTGTCCGGGACACCCAAGAGACCCAGTACTTC.

CDR3 sequence (DNA): TGCAGCGTCGAAATCTCCTACAATGAGCAGTTCTTC. It yields the protein CSVEISYNEQFF. This sequence joins TRBV29-1 and TRBJ2-1; D is ambiguous. Trimming pared 6 bases from V and 0 bases from J, leaving 6 bases between. Germline CDR1 reads SQVTM; CDR2 reads ANQGSEA. The CDR3 extends over 12 amino acids.

CDR3 sequence (DNA): TGCAGCATTCGGACTAGCTACTCCTACGAGCAGTACTTC. Its protein is CSIRTSYSYEQYF. The rearrangement joins TRBV29-1 to TRBJ2-7; TRBD2 aligns across 8 bases. Germline V gene sequence: CDR1 SQVTM, CDR2 ANQGSEA. The CDR3 contains 13 residues. The V gene end was trimmed by 8 bases and the J gene end by 0 bases; junction bases not matched to a gene: 6.

This clonotype came up many times. The rearrangement links TRBV20-1 to TRBJ2-1, with D possibly TRBD2 on 5 matching bases. There are 14 residues in the CDR3. Trimming left V 3 bases short and J 0 bases short, with 9 bases between. From germline, CDR1 is DFQATT and CDR2 SNEGSKA (reference sequence). The CDR3 sequence: CSARGADSYNEQFF. CDR3 nucleotide sequence: TGCAGTGCTAGGGGAGCGGACTCCTACAATGAGCAGTTCTTC.

This rearrangement joins TRBV27 to TRBJ1-2; D is unclear. Between the trimmed V and J ends, which lost 8 bases and 8 bases, there was a span of 12 bases. The CDR3 sequence is 11 residues long. CDR1 MNHEY and CDR2 SMNVEV come from the germline V gene (reference sequence). This CDR3 is CASRGPKGYTF. The CDR3 coding sequence is TGTGCCAGCCGTGGACCGAAAGGCTACACCTTC.

There are a few counts of this clonotype. The chain combines TRBV7-2 with TRBJ2-1, with 9 bases aligning to TRBD1. The CDR3 has 15 residues. CDR1 and CDR2 (germline): SGHTA, FQGNSA. V gave up 3 bases and J gave up 10 bases; unmatched junction bases: 10. CDR3 nucleotide sequence: TGTGCCAGCAGCTTGGGGACAGGGTTTTCCTACGAGCAGTTCTTC. Its translation: CASSLGTGFSYEQFF.

The sample holds a few counts of this clonotype. The chain joins TRBV7-2 to TRBJ2-3; D unresolved. The ends were cut back, 1 base at V and 6 bases at J, with 14 bases in the middle. This CDR3 has 15 amino acids. Germline V gene data show CDR1 as SGHTA and CDR2 as FQGNSA. The CDR3: CASSLVKVAADTQYF. The CDR3 DNA follows: TGTGCCAGCAGCTTAGTGAAGGTGGCGGCGGATACGCAGTATTTT. Variable domain in full (rest from reference TRBV7-2 and TRBJ2-3): GAGVSQSPSNKVTEKGKDVELRCDPISGHTALYWYRQSLGQGLEFLIYFQGNSAPDKSGLPSDRFSAERTGGSVSTLTIQRTQQEDSAVYLCASSLVKVAADTQYFGPGTRLTVL.

There are many counts of this clonotype. V usage is TRBV6-1 and J usage is TRBJ2-5, with a possible D match to TRBD2 (6 bases). Trimming took off 4 bases at V and 1 base at J, with 13 bases between the two ends. Germline V gene data show CDR1 as MNHNS and CDR2 as SASEGT. This CDR3 is 15 amino acids long. CDR3 DNA: TGTGCCAGCAGTGTTACACCGGGAGCCCAAGAGACCCAGTACTTC. It yields the protein CASSVTPGAQETQYF.

V usage is TRBV12-3 or TRBV12-4 and J usage is TRBJ1-5; the match to TRBD1 covers 8 bases. This CDR3 spans 14 amino acids. Trimming took 3 bases from V and 6 from J; bases not matched to a gene: 4. The DNA of the CDR3 is TGTGCCAGCAGTTTGGACAGGGTGAGTCAGCCCCAGCATTTT. Its protein is CASSLDRVSQPQHF.